The T cell receptor beta chain described here comes from a study of STAT3 mutations in large granular lymphocyte leukemia. Study outcomes and limitations: In T-cell large granular lymphocyte leukemia, about half of patients showed multiple immunodominant subclonotypes. No sample exists from the first appearance of each clone. In some patients, a small highly pathogenic clone possibly went undetected.

The junction had 5 bases not matched to a gene; V was cut back by 0 bases and J by 4 bases. This CDR3 is 16 amino acids long. Germline CDR1 and CDR2: SGHRS and YFSETQ. Comment on this clone: Antigen unknown.

Average productive template count per sample was 40,000 to 45,000. Profiled with immunoSEQ multiplex PCR; TCRdb holds only in-frame clones, not every one. The profile shows thousands of clones, 30% to 40% of them singletons. The genes are TRBV5-1 and TRBJ2-2, with TRBD2 matching over 8 bases. Material for sequencing was peripheral blood mononuclear cells. This clonotype was sampled from a man aged 55 to 70 with T-cell large granular lymphocyte leukemia. Some clones in this sample may be carry-over from other donors' samples. The DNA of the CDR3 is TGCGCCAGCAGCTTGGACGGGGGGGCGAGCACCGGGGAGCTGTTTTTT. Translation gives CASSLDGGASTGELFF.